This entry concerns a single TCR beta chain. Its antigen is unknown. Other DNA sequences within the sample encode an identical CDR3. The entry originates in a study of shared clonotypes between healthy human individuals. Study-wide points: Estimated richness values were generally larger in naive subsets than in memory subsets.

Profiling relied on immunoSEQ multiplex PCR, and the TCRdb table lists in-frame clones only, not all of them. Among 1.6 million or so clones listed, less than 99% were seen once. From germline, CDR1 is MNHEY and CDR2 SVGAGI. V trimming: 6 bases; J trimming: 0 bases; junction bases outside the gene matches: 5. This CDR3 is 14 amino acids long. This clonotype was sampled from a young man in good health. Sequencing was done on a sample of naive CD4+ T cells sorted from blood. Noted subset: CD45RA+ positively selected. The chain recombines TRBV6-5 with TRBJ2-7, with 7 positions matching TRBD1. The CDR3 DNA reads TGTGCCAGCAGACGAACAGGGGACTCCTACGAGCAGTACTTC. This sequence encodes CASRRTGDSYEQYF.